This is a list of T cell receptor beta chains from one sample in a study of vaccination effects on CD4 cells after COVID-19. The antigens these receptors bind are not known. This table comes from immunoSEQ multiplex PCR, and its TCRdb copy is limited to in-frame clones, with some not included. The table shows tens of thousands of clones, with about 73% occurring only once. Specimen: CD4+ T cells from PBMCs cultured without peptide, collected before COVID-19 vaccination. The receptor set was obtained from a human donor who received a COVID-19 vaccine. Both conserved end residues are part of each CDR3. A D gene is named only where the DNA matches it firmly. Rows may omit the clone size; those that give it use once, few, many or a size class.

clone_size: NA; v_call: TRBV18; d_call: NA; j_call: TRBJ2-5; cdr3_aa: CASSQAGTGETQYF; cdr3_nt: TGTGCCAGCTCACAGGCGGGGACGGGAGAGACCCAGTACTTC
clone_size: few; v_call: TRBV6-2/TRBV6-3; d_call: NA; j_call: TRBJ2-1; cdr3_aa: CASSSGSGTRQFF; cdr3_nt: TGTGCCAGCAGCTCCGGATCCGGGACGCGTCAGTTCTTC
clone_size: NA; v_call: TRBV28; d_call: NA; j_call: TRBJ1-1; cdr3_aa: CASRQSTVLAFF; cdr3_nt: TGTGCCAGCAGGCAATCCACAGTATTAGCTTTCTTT
clone_size: NA; v_call: TRBV28; d_call: NA; j_call: TRBJ1-2; cdr3_aa: CASSTVGDNYGYTF; cdr3_nt: TGTGCCAGCAGCACTGTAGGGGATAACTATGGCTACACCTTC
clone_size: NA; v_call: TRBV29-1; d_call: NA; j_call: TRBJ2-3; cdr3_aa: CSVLDGTDTQYF; cdr3_nt: TGCAGCGTTTTGGACGGGACAGATACGCAGTATTTT
clone_size: NA; v_call: TRBV5-1; d_call: TRBD1; j_call: TRBJ2-5; cdr3_aa: CASSVTGSETQYF; cdr3_nt: TGCGCCAGCAGCGTGACAGGGTCCGAGACCCAGTACTTC
clone_size: NA; v_call: TRBV19; d_call: TRBD1; j_call: TRBJ1-6; cdr3_aa: CASTIDRGGDNSPLHF; cdr3_nt: TGTGCCAGTACTATCGACAGGGGAGGGGATAATTCACCCCTCCACTTT
clone_size: few; v_call: TRBV6-5; d_call: NA; j_call: TRBJ1-2; cdr3_aa: CASAQGPGDYGYTF; cdr3_nt: TGTGCCAGCGCTCAAGGGCCAGGGGACTATGGCTACACCTTC
clone_size: NA; v_call: TRBV27; d_call: TRBD1; j_call: TRBJ1-5; cdr3_aa: CASSPWTGDQPQHF; cdr3_nt: TGTGCCAGCAGTCCATGGACAGGGGATCAGCCCCAGCATTTT
clone_size: few; v_call: TRBV5-1; d_call: NA; j_call: TRBJ1-2; cdr3_aa: CASSLFVIYGYTF; cdr3_nt: TGCGCCAGCAGCTTGTTCGTAATTTATGGCTACACCTTC
clone_size: NA; v_call: TRBV5-1; d_call: NA; j_call: TRBJ2-3; cdr3_aa: CASSRAGTPGTDTQYF; cdr3_nt: TGCGCCAGCAGCAGAGCCGGGACGCCCGGCACAGATACGCAGTATTTT
clone_size: NA; v_call: TRBV6-5; d_call: NA; j_call: TRBJ1-4; cdr3_aa: CASRKISGANEKLFF; cdr3_nt: TGTGCCAGCAGGAAGATCAGTGGAGCTAATGAAAAACTGTTTTTT
clone_size: few; v_call: TRBV15; d_call: TRBD1; j_call: TRBJ2-7; cdr3_aa: CATSIDRGPYEQYF; cdr3_nt: TGTGCCACCAGCATTGACAGGGGCCCCTACGAGCAGTACTTC
clone_size: NA; v_call: TRBV5-1; d_call: TRBD1; j_call: TRBJ1-1; cdr3_aa: CASSVQGGNTEAFF; cdr3_nt: TGCGCCAGCAGCGTACAGGGGGGGAACACTGAAGCTTTCTTT
clone_size: few; v_call: TRBV7-2; d_call: TRBD1; j_call: TRBJ1-6; cdr3_aa: CASSPVGTDNSPLHF; cdr3_nt: TGTGCCAGCAGCCCAGTCGGGACAGATAATTCACCCCTCCACTTT
clone_size: NA; v_call: TRBV2; d_call: NA; j_call: TRBJ2-3; cdr3_aa: CASSDADTQYF; cdr3_nt: TGTGCCAGCAGTGATGCAGATACGCAGTATTTT
clone_size: once; v_call: TRBV5-1; d_call: NA; j_call: TRBJ1-4; cdr3_aa: CASSLGGINEKLFF; cdr3_nt: TGCGCCAGCAGCTTGGGAGGGATTAATGAAAAACTGTTTTTT
clone_size: NA; v_call: TRBV24-1; d_call: TRBD1; j_call: TRBJ2-1; cdr3_aa: CATSEAGQGRNEQFF; cdr3_nt: TGTGCCACCAGTGAAGCCGGACAGGGTAGGAATGAGCAGTTCTTC
clone_size: NA; v_call: TRBV20-1; d_call: NA; j_call: TRBJ1-3; cdr3_aa: CSASDDGGNTIYF; cdr3_nt: TGCAGTGCTAGTGATGATGGTGGAAACACCATATATTTT
clone_size: NA; v_call: TRBV5-1; d_call: TRBD1; j_call: TRBJ1-1; cdr3_aa: CASSREGQGGSEAFF; cdr3_nt: TGCGCCAGCAGCCGAGAGGGACAGGGAGGCTCTGAAGCTTTCTTT
clone_size: NA; v_call: TRBV6-1; d_call: NA; j_call: TRBJ2-3; cdr3_aa: CASSEASGATDTQYF; cdr3_nt: TGTGCCAGCAGTGAAGCGTCAGGGGCCACAGATACGCAGTATTTT
clone_size: NA; v_call: TRBV30; d_call: NA; j_call: TRBJ1-3; cdr3_aa: CAWSSSGVLGGNTIYF; cdr3_nt: TGTGCCTGGAGTTCGTCCGGCGTCCTGGGAGGAAACACCATATATTTT
clone_size: once; v_call: TRBV7-9; d_call: NA; j_call: TRBJ1-1; cdr3_aa: CASSPRRRDTEAFF; cdr3_nt: TGTGCCAGCAGCCCGAGGAGGAGAGACACTGAAGCTTTCTTT
clone_size: NA; v_call: TRBV5-5; d_call: NA; j_call: TRBJ2-3; cdr3_aa: CASSLELFTDTQYF; cdr3_nt: TGTGCCAGCAGCTTGGAGCTATTCACAGATACGCAGTATTTT
clone_size: NA; v_call: TRBV19; d_call: NA; j_call: TRBJ1-6; cdr3_aa: CASSIGPANSPLHF; cdr3_nt: TGTGCCAGTAGTATAGGGCCCGCTAATTCACCCCTCCACTTT
clone_size: few; v_call: TRBV5-8; d_call: NA; j_call: TRBJ1-4; cdr3_aa: CASSRLRLSTNEKLFF; cdr3_nt: TGTGCCAGCAGCCGACTTAGACTGTCAACTAATGAAAAACTGTTTTTT
clone_size: NA; v_call: TRBV3-1/TRBV3-2; d_call: NA; j_call: TRBJ1-1; cdr3_aa: CASSQGQHRMNTEAFF; cdr3_nt: TGTGCCAGCAGCCAAGGACAGCATAGGATGAACACTGAAGCTTTCTTT
clone_size: NA; v_call: TRBV3-1/TRBV3-2; d_call: TRBD2; j_call: TRBJ2-7; cdr3_aa: CASSRISGGRADEQYF; cdr3_nt: TGTGCCAGCAGCCGTATTTCTGGCGGGAGAGCGGACGAGCAGTACTTC
clone_size: NA; v_call: TRBV19; d_call: TRBD1; j_call: TRBJ1-1; cdr3_aa: CASTYGSGTGGVGTEAFF; cdr3_nt: TGTGCCAGTACCTATGGTAGTGGGACAGGGGGCGTTGGCACTGAAGCTTTCTTT
clone_size: once; v_call: TRBV27; d_call: TRBD1; j_call: TRBJ2-7; cdr3_aa: CASSLFAGTGAYEQYF; cdr3_nt: TGTGCCAGCAGTTTATTTGCTGGGACAGGGGCCTACGAGCAGTACTTC
clone_size: NA; v_call: TRBV30; d_call: TRBD1; j_call: TRBJ1-6; cdr3_aa: CACPGRGNSPLHF; cdr3_nt: TGTGCCTGCCCGGGCAGGGGGAATTCACCCCTCCACTTT
clone_size: few; v_call: TRBV4-1; d_call: NA; j_call: TRBJ2-3; cdr3_aa: CASSQDSNTDTQYF; cdr3_nt: TGCGCCAGCAGCCAAGATTCCAACACAGATACGCAGTATTTT